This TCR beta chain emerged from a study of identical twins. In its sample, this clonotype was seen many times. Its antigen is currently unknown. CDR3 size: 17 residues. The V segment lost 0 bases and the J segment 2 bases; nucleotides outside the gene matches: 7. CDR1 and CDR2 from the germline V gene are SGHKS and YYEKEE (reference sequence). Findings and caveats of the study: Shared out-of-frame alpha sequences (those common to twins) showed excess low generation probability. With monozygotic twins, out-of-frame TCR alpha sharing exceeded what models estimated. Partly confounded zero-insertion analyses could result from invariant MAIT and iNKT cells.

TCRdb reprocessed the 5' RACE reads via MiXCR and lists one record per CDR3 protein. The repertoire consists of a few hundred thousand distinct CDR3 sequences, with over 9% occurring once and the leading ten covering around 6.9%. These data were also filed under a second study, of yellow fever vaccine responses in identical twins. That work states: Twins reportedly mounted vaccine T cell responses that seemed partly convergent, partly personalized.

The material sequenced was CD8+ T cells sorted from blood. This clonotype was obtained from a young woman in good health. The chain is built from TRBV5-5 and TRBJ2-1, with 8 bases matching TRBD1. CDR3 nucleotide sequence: TGTGCCAGCAGCTTGGATGGTCCGGGACAGGCCTACAATGAGCAGTTCTTC. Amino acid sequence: CASSLDGPGQAYNEQFF.